The 9 T cell receptor beta chains presented below share a single source sample, sequenced in a study of cytomegalovirus exposure and HLA in healthy donors. The PCR made use of 60 Vbeta and 13 Jbeta primers. Repertoires were generated with immunoSEQ multiplex PCR, while TCRdb's copy carries only in-frame clones and drops some. Of roughly 140,000 clones in the sample, 78% were seen once. Sequencing was performed on PBMCs. The receptors originated from a male donor in good health and CMV-seronegative.

This clone was counted between two and nine times. The genes are TRBV5-4 and TRBJ1-2; 12 bases line up with TRBD1. Germline V gene lookup returns CDR1 SGHNT and CDR2 YYREEE (reference sequence). This CDR3 is 17 amino acids long. V dropped 4 bases and J dropped 4; count of bases not matched to a gene: 11. The CDR3 is CASSPGTGGNPIYGYTF. CDR3 bases: TGTGCCAGCAGCCCTGGGACAGGGGGCAATCCTATCTATGGCTACACCTTC. The complete variable domain, with remaining parts taken from reference TRBV5-4 and TRBJ1-2, reads ETGVTQSPTHLIKTRGQQVTLRCSSQSGHNTVSWYQQALGQGPQFIFQYYREEENGRGNFPPRFSGLQFPNYSSELNVNALELDDSALYLCASSPGTGGNPIYGYTFGSGTRLTVV.

The chain has TRBV5-4 and TRBJ2-1; TRBD2 might be the D (5 bases). This CDR3 region has 16 residues. V lost 0 bases and J 5 bases, leaving 15 bases between the germline ends. The V gene's germline CDR1 is SGHNT and CDR2 YYREEE (reference sequence). In nucleotides, the CDR3 is TGTGCCAGCAGCTTGGTCCGGGGAGTAGTTGACAATGAGCAGTTCTTC. It is translated as CASSLVRGVVDNEQFF. Combining the CDR3 with reference TRBV5-4 and TRBJ2-1 gives the whole variable domain ETGVTQSPTHLIKTRGQQVTLRCSSQSGHNTVSWYQQALGQGPQFIFQYYREEENGRGNFPPRFSGLQFPNYSSELNVNALELDDSALYLCASSLVRGVVDNEQFFGPGTRLTVL.

V gene TRBV6-6 combines with J gene TRBJ1-5; the D is unclear. The V end was cut by 4 bases, the J end by 3 bases, with 7 bases between. Looked up from germline, CDR1 is MNHNY and CDR2 is SVGAGI (reference sequence). The CDR3 consists of 13 residues. In nucleotides, the CDR3 is TGTGCCAGCAGTTCCGAGCTCAATCAGCCCCAGCATTTT. Amino acids: CASSSELNQPQHF.

There are a few counts of this clone. This chain connects TRBV7-9 to TRBJ1-4; 8 nucleotides match TRBD1. With V trimmed by 5 bases and J by 8 bases, 13 bases remained unmatched. Germline lookup yields CDR1 SEHNR and CDR2 FQNEAQ (reference sequence). The CDR3 loop spans 16 amino acids. In DNA form, the CDR3 reads TGTGCCAGCAGCATTGGACAGGGCTCCTCCCGGGAAAAACTGTTTTTT. As protein: CASSIGQGSSREKLFF.

The rearrangement joins TRBV10-3 to TRBJ1-5; a possible D gene is TRBD1 (5 bases). CDR3 length: 12 residues. Trimming took 8 bases from V and 9 from J, leaving 14 bases between them. In germline, CDR1 is ENHRY, CDR2 SYGVKD. CDR3 protein: CAIAQGDGPQHF. CDR3 sequence (DNA): TGTGCCATCGCCCAGGGCGACGGGCCCCAGCATTTT.

The V call is TRBV11-2, the J call TRBJ1-2; weak D call: TRBD1 (5 bases). The ends were cut back, 7 bases at V and 8 bases at J, with 20 bases in the middle. The germline V gene has CDR1 SGHAT and CDR2 FQNNGV. The CDR3 has 14 residues. The CDR3: CASIPLKGRAGYTF. The DNA for the CDR3 is TGTGCCAGCATCCCTTTAAAAGGCAGGGCCGGCTACACCTTC.

This chain uses TRBV9 with TRBJ1-1; no reliable D call. CDR1 is SGDLS and CDR2 is YYNGEE in the germline V gene. The CDR3 has 14 amino acids. Trimming removed 3 bases at V and 5 bases at J, with 14 bases between. CDR3 sequence: CASSESGIGTEAFF. The DNA for the CDR3 is TGTGCCAGCAGCGAGTCGGGAATCGGTACTGAAGCTTTCTTT.

The chain has TRBV7-2 and TRBJ1-5, with D possibly being TRBD1 (6 bases). Trimming left V 5 bases short and J 6 bases short, with 11 bases between. The CDR3 is 13 amino acids. CDR1 and CDR2 (germline): SGHTA, FQGNSA. This CDR3 reads CASSRDTIQPQHF. For the CDR3, the DNA is TGTGCCAGCAGCCGGGACACCATTCAGCCCCAGCATTTT. Filled out from reference TRBV7-2 and TRBJ1-5, the complete variable domain reads GAGVSQSPSNKVTEKGKDVELRCDPISGHTALYWYRQSLGQGLEFLIYFQGNSAPDKSGLPSDRFSAERTGGSVSTLTIQRTQQEDSAVYLCASSRDTIQPQHFGDGTRLSIL.

V is TRBV2 and J is TRBJ1-1; D remains ambiguous. The CDR3 consists of 12 residues. The germline V gene has CDR1 SNHLY and CDR2 FYNNEI. V was cut by 4 bases and J by 12 bases, with 15 bases left in between. This CDR3 reads CASSGFIRGPFF. As DNA, the CDR3 is TGTGCCAGCAGTGGCTTCATTAGAGGGCCTTTCTTT.